Presented here are 22 T cell receptor beta chains from one specimen sequenced in a study of cytomegalovirus exposure and HLA in healthy donors. PCR primers comprised 60 Vbeta and 13 Jbeta primers. Sequencing used immunoSEQ multiplex PCR; TCRdb keeps in-frame clones, though not all of them. The sample lists about 120,000 clones; roughly 65% were seen once. Sequenced: PBMCs. The receptors were gathered from a man aged 40-55 years in good health and CMV-seropositive.

J is TRBJ2-1 and V is TRBV18; tentative D call: TRBD2 (5 bases). The CDR3 runs to 16 residues. Trimming shortened V by 3 bases and J by 0 bases, and 12 bases separated the two germline ends. Looked up from germline, CDR1 is KGHSH and CDR2 is LQKENI. CDR3: CASSPGSRSSYNEQFF. CDR3 sequence (DNA): TGTGCCAGCTCACCGGGGAGCCGGAGCTCCTACAATGAGCAGTTCTTC. Supplemented by reference TRBV18 and TRBJ2-1, the full variable domain reads NAGVMQNPRHLVRRRGQEARLRCSPMKGHSHVYWYRQLPEEGLKFMVYLQKENIIDESGMPKERFSAEFPKEGPSILRIQQVVRGDSAAYFCASSPGSRSSYNEQFFGPGTRLTVL.

This chain connects TRBV25-1 to TRBJ2-7, with a weak D call TRBD2 (6 bases). CDR1 MGHDK and CDR2 SYGVNS come from the germline V gene. Trimming stripped 1 base from V and 0 bases from J, with 13 bases between. The CDR3 sequence is 16 residues long. The CDR3 loop is CASSEWASVPSYEQYF. CDR3 nucleotides: TGTGCCAGCAGTGAATGGGCTAGCGTTCCCTCCTACGAGCAGTACTTC.

V is TRBV30 and J is TRBJ2-2; D perhaps matches TRBD1 (6 bases). Trimming cost V 0 bases and J 1 base, with 9 bases left between them. Germline V gene sequence: CDR1 GTSNPN, CDR2 SVGIG (reference sequence). This CDR3 is built from 15 residues. CDR3 sequence: CAWSVGTWNTGELFF. CDR3 coding DNA: TGTGCCTGGAGTGTGGGGACATGGAACACCGGGGAGCTGTTTTTT.

The gene calls are TRBV5-4 and TRBJ1-2; TRBD1 aligns across 11 bases. CDR3 length equals 17 residues. Unmatched junction bases numbered 9, after V lost 4 bases and J lost 1 base. Per the germline V gene, CDR1 is SGHNT and CDR2 is YYREEE (reference sequence). CDR3 amino acids: CASSPRTGGRLNYGYTF. CDR3 bases: TGTGCCAGCAGCCCTCGGACAGGGGGCAGGCTTAACTATGGCTACACCTTC.

The rearrangement links TRBV10-3 to TRBJ2-7; no reliable D call. This CDR3 is 13 amino acids long. CDR1 and CDR2 from the germline V gene are ENHRY and SYGVKD. V was shortened by 3 bases and J by 0 bases, with 6 bases between the two germline ends. The CDR3 bases are TGTGCCATCAGTGATATGAGCTCCTACGAGCAGTACTTC. It is translated as CAISDMSSYEQYF.

This clone was detected a few times. The chain uses TRBV25-1 and TRBJ2-7, with 7 bases aligning to TRBD1. The CDR3 contains 14 residues. The germline gives CDR1 MGHDK, CDR2 SYGVNS. V trimming: 3 bases; J trimming: 5 bases; junction bases outside the gene matches: 7. The CDR3 sequence: CASSDRDRVHEQYF. CDR3 sequence (DNA): TGTGCCAGCAGTGATCGAGACAGGGTCCACGAGCAGTACTTC.

The chain links TRBV7-9 to TRBJ2-3; TRBD2 aligns across 11 bases. CDR3 length equals 18 residues. V lost 5 bases and J lost 6; bases outside the gene matches: 16. CDR1 and CDR2 from the germline V gene are SEHNR and FQNEAQ (reference sequence). The DNA of the CDR3 is TGTGCCAGCAGCATCCTAGCGGGGGGACCTCGAATCGAGGATACGCAGTATTTT. It encodes CASSILAGGPRIEDTQYF.

This chain uses TRBV7-2 with TRBJ2-5; TRBD2 is a possible D gene (6 bases). The CDR3 is made up of 14 amino acids. V gave up 6 bases and J gave up 4 bases, with 15 bases separating them. Germline V lookup: CDR1 SGHTA, CDR2 FQGNSA. CDR3 sequence reads: CASRAGLTAETQYF. Written as DNA, the CDR3 is TGTGCCAGCAGGGCGGGGCTGACGGCAGAGACCCAGTACTTC.

The rearrangement uses TRBV4-3 and TRBJ1-1; D is perhaps TRBD1 (6 bases). CDR1 and CDR2 from the germline V gene are LGHNA and YSLEER. V was pared by 0 bases and J by 5 bases, with 13 bases between. The CDR3 consists of 15 residues. Here the CDR3 DNA reads TGCGCCAGCAGCCAAGACCAGGGGCGGTGGACTGAAGCTTTCTTT. This codes for CASSQDQGRWTEAFF.

The V gene is TRBV6-5, the J gene TRBJ1-2; no clear D gene. Per germline, CDR1 MNHEY and CDR2 SVGAGI. The CDR3 sequence is 15 residues long. Trimming took 0 bases from V and 4 from J, leaving 12 bases between them. CDR3: CASSYSQGSSYGYTF. The CDR3 DNA is TGTGCCAGCAGTTACTCGCAAGGTAGCAGCTATGGCTACACCTTC.

The chain is built from TRBV6-1 and TRBJ1-1; 7 positions match TRBD1. This CDR3 has 13 amino acids. Germline V gives CDR1 MNHNS, CDR2 SASEGT. V lost 5 bases to trimming and J lost 5 bases; unmatched junction nucleotides: 5. As DNA, the CDR3 is TGTGCCAGCAGTTCGGACAGGAGGACTGAAGCTTTCTTT. As protein: CASSSDRRTEAFF.

The V gene is TRBV19, the J gene TRBJ2-1, with TRBD2 as a possible D gene (5 bases). The CDR3 has 13 residues. Deletions cut 10 bases from V and 9 bases from J, with 19 bases between. Looked up from germline, CDR1 is LNHDA and CDR2 is SQIVND (reference sequence). The chain's CDR3 is CATSAEMRGEQFF. CDR3 DNA: TGTGCCACCTCAGCGGAAATGCGCGGTGAGCAGTTCTTC.

This clone was counted between two and nine times. This chain uses TRBV19 with TRBJ2-7, with 7 bases fitting TRBD1. Germline V gene data show CDR1 as LNHDA and CDR2 as SQIVND (reference sequence). V lost 5 bases and J lost 0; bases outside the gene matches: 7. The CDR3 totals 15 residues. The DNA of the CDR3 is TGTGCCAGTAGTCTAGGGGGCTTAGGCTCCTACGAGCAGTACTTC. It yields the protein CASSLGGLGSYEQYF. Filled out from reference TRBV19 and TRBJ2-7, the complete variable domain reads DGGITQSPKYLFRKEGQNVTLSCEQNLNHDAMYWYRQDPGQGLRLIYYSQIVNDFQKGDIAEGYSVSREKKESFPLTVTSAQKNPTAFYLCASSLGGLGSYEQYFGPGTRLTVT.

This chain joins TRBV7-8 and TRBJ2-7, with TRBD2 identical over 13 bases. The junction had 4 bases not matched to a gene; V was cut back by 3 bases and J by 2 bases. This CDR3 has 16 residues. CDR1 SGHVS and CDR2 FQNEAQ come from the germline V gene. The CDR3 nucleotides read TGTGCCAGCAGCTTGACTAGCGGGGGGCCCACCTACGAGCAGTACTTC. This encodes CASSLTSGGPTYEQYF.

CDR3 sequence: CASSSLNSYNSPLHF. CDR3 sequence (DNA): TGTGCCAGCAGTTCACTTAACTCCTATAATTCACCCCTCCACTTT. The rearrangement links TRBV27 to TRBJ1-6; the D is unclear. Germline CDR1 and CDR2: MNHEY and SMNVEV (reference sequence). V was shortened by 4 bases and J by 0 bases, with 7 bases between the two germline ends. The CDR3 spans 15 residues.

The V gene is TRBV10-2, the J gene TRBJ1-2; 9 positions agree with TRBD1. Germline trimming cut 3 bases from V and 14 bases from J; bases unmatched to any gene: 4. Germline V gene lookup returns CDR1 WSHSY and CDR2 SAAADI. CDR3 size: 11 residues. This CDR3 reads CASSEGTGLTF. CDR3 DNA sequence: TGCGCCAGCAGTGAAGGGACAGGGCTAACCTTC.

This rearrangement joins TRBV27 to TRBJ2-7, with D possibly matching TRBD1 (6 bases). The length of the CDR3 is 15 residues. Germline CDR1 is MNHEY and CDR2 is SMNVEV (reference sequence). Between the trimmed V and J ends, which lost 8 bases and 0 bases, there was a span of 17 bases. CDR3 protein: CASAYRAHPSYEQYF. Written as DNA, the CDR3 is TGTGCCAGCGCCTACAGGGCTCATCCCTCCTACGAGCAGTACTTC.

This clone was found a few times. This chain links TRBV6-1 with TRBJ2-7, with TRBD2 as a possible D gene (7 bases). Trimming removed 5 bases at V and 2 bases at J, with 16 bases between. The CDR3 is made up of 15 amino acids. Per germline, CDR1 MNHNS and CDR2 SASEGT. CDR3 region: CASSTEGGPTYEQYF. CDR3 DNA sequence: TGTGCCAGCAGTACTGAGGGGGGGCCGACCTACGAGCAGTACTTC.

There are a few counts of this clone. The J gene is TRBJ1-1, the V gene TRBV13; the D gene is possibly TRBD1 (5 bases). The CDR3 spans 17 residues. Trimming pared 2 bases from V and 1 base from J, leaving 17 bases between. Germline V gives CDR1 PRHDT, CDR2 FYEKMQ (reference sequence). CDR3 coding DNA: TGTGCCAGCAGCTTACGGCCTGAAGGGGCCGGGAACACTGAAGCTTTCTTT. It codes for CASSLRPEGAGNTEAFF.

The table lists this clone with a count of one. The V call is TRBV28, the J call TRBJ1-1; TRBD1 agrees at 9 bases. The J segment lost 1 base and the V segment lost 2 bases, leaving 2 bases of the junction unmatched. The germline V gene has CDR1 MDHEN and CDR2 SYDVKM. This CDR3 comprises 15 residues. The CDR3 region is CASSLGDRENTEAFF. Written as DNA, the CDR3 is TGTGCCAGCAGTTTAGGGGACAGGGAGAACACTGAAGCTTTCTTT.

This clone has only one observation. V gene TRBV7-2 combines with J gene TRBJ2-1; 9 nucleotides line up with TRBD2. CDR3 length: 14 residues. J lost 4 bases, V lost 5 bases, and 3 bases had no gene match. Per germline, CDR1 SGHTA and CDR2 FQGNSA. The CDR3 sequence is CASSPGLAYNEQFF. CDR3 nucleotide sequence: TGTGCCAGCAGCCCCGGACTAGCGTACAATGAGCAGTTCTTC.

This chain connects TRBV4-2 to TRBJ2-1, with 13 bases that match TRBD2. This CDR3 region has 17 residues. CDR1 is LGHNA and CDR2 is YNFKEQ in the germline V gene. The V gene end was trimmed by 1 base and the J gene end by 5 bases; junction bases not matched to a gene: 5. The CDR3 sequence is CASSQAVLAGGDNEQFF. Written as DNA, the CDR3 is TGTGCCAGCAGCCAAGCTGTACTAGCGGGGGGGGACAATGAGCAGTTCTTC.